The clone carrying this T cell receptor (beta chain) was observed many times. Its matching antigen is unknown. MiXCR, run by TCRdb on the RT-PCR reads, gives a single entry per CDR3 protein. The sample includes under 550,000 distinct CDR3 sequences, 6% to 9% of them seen just once. This sample was taken from a study of response to subunit inactivated influenza vaccine. Overall study results and limits: Authors suggested each seasonal influenza vaccination recruits few new T cells.

Trimming cost V 5 bases and J 6 bases; bases outside gene matches: 8. The CDR3 spans 14 residues. The germline gives CDR1 SGHAT, CDR2 FQDESV (reference sequence). The chain recombines TRBV11-1 with TRBJ1-1, with TRBD1 matching over 8 bases. The TCR sequence derives from a man between 50 and 75 years old who received an inactivated influenza vaccine. The specimen comprised PBMCs from blood, sampled less than 30 months after vaccination. In nucleotides, the CDR3 is TGTGCCAGCAGCCTAAAAAGGACAGGGTCTGAAGCTTTCTTT. Its protein is CASSLKRTGSEAFF.